This TCR beta chain appears in the sequencing data of a study of esophageal squamous cell carcinoma under preoperative chemotherapy. About the research overall: Both tumor-infiltrating lymphocytes and peripheral blood T cells had their TCR repertoires profiled. Study findings and constraints: Post-treatment tumor-infiltrating lymphocytes appeared partly derived from peripheral T cells migrating into the tumor. After paclitaxel-nedaplatin, abundant clones were more likely to contract than amplify.

MiXCR, run by TCRdb on the PCR reads, gives a single entry per CDR3 protein. This table holds over 10,000 distinct CDR3 sequences, approximately 50% found once. Ten or more counts support this clonotype. The antigen is unknown. The CDR3 is made up of 14 amino acids. CDR1 is LGHNT, CDR2 FRNRAP, per germline. Noted time point: before preoperative PTX-NDP chemotherapy. Preoperative chemotherapy with paclitaxel-nedaplatin was given to patients before surgery. The specimen was collected from a patient given preoperative chemotherapy. The clonotype was recovered from a human donor with esophageal squamous cell carcinoma. The donor label of this sample is uncertain. J is TRBJ2-1 and V is TRBV12-5; 7 bases agree with TRBD2. The assigned J gene may be wrong: the sequence end matches TRBJ2-7 better. The CDR3: CASAAGGFGDEQYF. The DNA for the CDR3 is TGTGCTAGTGCCGCCGGGGGGTTCGGCGATGAGCAGTACTTC.